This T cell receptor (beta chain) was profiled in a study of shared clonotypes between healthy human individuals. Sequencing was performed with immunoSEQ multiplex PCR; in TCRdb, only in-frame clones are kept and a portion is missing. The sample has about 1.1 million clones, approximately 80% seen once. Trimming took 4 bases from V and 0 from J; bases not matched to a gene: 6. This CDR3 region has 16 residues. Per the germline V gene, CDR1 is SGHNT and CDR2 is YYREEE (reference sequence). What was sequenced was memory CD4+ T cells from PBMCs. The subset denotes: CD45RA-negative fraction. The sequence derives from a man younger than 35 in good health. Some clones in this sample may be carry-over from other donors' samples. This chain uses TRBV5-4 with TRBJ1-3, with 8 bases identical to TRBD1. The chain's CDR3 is CASSPGTGSSGNTIYF. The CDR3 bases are TGTGCCAGCAGCCCCGGGACAGGCAGCTCTGGAAACACCATATATTTT.